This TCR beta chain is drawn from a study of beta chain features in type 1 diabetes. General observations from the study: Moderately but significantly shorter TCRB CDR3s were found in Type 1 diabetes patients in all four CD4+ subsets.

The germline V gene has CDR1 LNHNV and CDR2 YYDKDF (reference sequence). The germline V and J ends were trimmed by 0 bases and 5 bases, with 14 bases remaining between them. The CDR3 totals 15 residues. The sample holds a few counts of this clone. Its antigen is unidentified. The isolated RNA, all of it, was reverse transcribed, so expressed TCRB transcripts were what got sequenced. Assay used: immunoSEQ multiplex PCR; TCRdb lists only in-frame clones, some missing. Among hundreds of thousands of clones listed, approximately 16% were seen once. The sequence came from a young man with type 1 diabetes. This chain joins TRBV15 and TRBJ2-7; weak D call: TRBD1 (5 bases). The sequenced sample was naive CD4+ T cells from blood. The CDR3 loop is CATSRDRIRAHEQYF. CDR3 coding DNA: TGTGCCACCAGCAGAGATCGAATCAGGGCCCACGAGCAGTACTTC.